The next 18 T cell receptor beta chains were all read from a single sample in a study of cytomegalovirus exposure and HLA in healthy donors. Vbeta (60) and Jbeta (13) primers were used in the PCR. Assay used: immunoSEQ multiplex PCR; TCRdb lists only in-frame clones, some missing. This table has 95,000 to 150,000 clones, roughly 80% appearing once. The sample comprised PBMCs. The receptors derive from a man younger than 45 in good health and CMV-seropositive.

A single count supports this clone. The CDR3 coding sequence is TGTGCCAGCAGGTCCCTGGACAGATCCTCTGGAAACACCATATATTTT. Translation: CASRSLDRSSGNTIYF. This chain connects TRBV2 to TRBJ1-3; D may be TRBD1 (6 bases). This CDR3 is 16 amino acids long. The V end lost 6 bases, the J end lost 0 bases, and 15 bases lay between the germline ends. Germline CDR1 SNHLY, CDR2 FYNNEI.

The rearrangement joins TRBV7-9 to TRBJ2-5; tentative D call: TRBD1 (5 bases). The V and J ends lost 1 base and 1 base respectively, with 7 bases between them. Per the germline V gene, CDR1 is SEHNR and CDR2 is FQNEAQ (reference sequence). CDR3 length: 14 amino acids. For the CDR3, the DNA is TGTGCCAGCAGCTTAGAAAGGGGCCAAGAGACCCAGTACTTC. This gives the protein CASSLERGQETQYF. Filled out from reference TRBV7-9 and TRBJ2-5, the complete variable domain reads DTGVSQNPRHKITKRGQNVTFRCDPISEHNRLYWYRQTLGQGPEFLTYFQNEAQLEKSRLLSDRFSAERPKGSFSTLEIQRTEQGDSAMYLCASSLERGQETQYFGPGTRLLVL.

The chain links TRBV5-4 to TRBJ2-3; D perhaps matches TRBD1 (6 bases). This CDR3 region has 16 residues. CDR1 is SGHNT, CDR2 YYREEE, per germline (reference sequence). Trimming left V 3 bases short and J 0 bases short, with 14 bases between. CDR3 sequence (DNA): TGTGCCAGCAGCTCCTACAGGGTGGGGAGCACAGATACGCAGTATTTT. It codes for CASSSYRVGSTDTQYF.

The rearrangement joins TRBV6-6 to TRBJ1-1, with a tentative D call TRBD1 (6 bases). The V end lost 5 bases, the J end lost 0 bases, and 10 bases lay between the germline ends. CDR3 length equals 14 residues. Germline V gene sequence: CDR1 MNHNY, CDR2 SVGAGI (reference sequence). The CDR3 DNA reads TGTGCCAGCAGTAAACAGGGTATGAACACTGAAGCTTTCTTT. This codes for CASSKQGMNTEAFF.

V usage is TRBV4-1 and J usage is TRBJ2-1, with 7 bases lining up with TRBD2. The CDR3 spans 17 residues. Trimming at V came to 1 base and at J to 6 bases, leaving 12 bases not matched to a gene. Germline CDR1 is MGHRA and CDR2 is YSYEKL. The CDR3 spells CASSQVGEGGRGNEQFF. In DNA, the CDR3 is TGCGCCAGCAGCCAAGTTGGTGAGGGAGGGAGGGGCAATGAGCAGTTCTTC.

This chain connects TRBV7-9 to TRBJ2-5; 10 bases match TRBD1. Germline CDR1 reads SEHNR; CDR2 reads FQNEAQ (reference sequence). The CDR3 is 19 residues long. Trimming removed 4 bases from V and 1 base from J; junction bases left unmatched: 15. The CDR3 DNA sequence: TGTGCCAGCAGCTCCTCCATTTTGGCAAGGGACAGGGGCCAAGAGACCCAGTACTTC. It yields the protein CASSSSILARDRGQETQYF.

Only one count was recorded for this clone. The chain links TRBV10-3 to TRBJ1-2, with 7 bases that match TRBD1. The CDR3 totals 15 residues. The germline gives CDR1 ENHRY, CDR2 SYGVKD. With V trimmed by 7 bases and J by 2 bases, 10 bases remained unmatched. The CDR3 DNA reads TGTGCCATCAAGCAGCAGGGGGGCGCCAACTATGGCTACACCTTC. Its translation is CAIKQQGGANYGYTF.

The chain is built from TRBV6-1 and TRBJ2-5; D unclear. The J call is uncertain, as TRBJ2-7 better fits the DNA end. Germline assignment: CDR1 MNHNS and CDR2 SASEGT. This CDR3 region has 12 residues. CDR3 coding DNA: TGTGCCAGCAGTGAAGCGTACTACGAGCAGTACTTC. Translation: CASSEAYYEQYF.

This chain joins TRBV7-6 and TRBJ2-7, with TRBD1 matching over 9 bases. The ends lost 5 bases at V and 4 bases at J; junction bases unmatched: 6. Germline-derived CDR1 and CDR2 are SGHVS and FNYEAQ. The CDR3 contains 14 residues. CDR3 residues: CASSMGQGRYEQYF. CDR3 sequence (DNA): TGTGCCAGCAGCATGGGACAGGGTCGGTACGAGCAGTACTTC.

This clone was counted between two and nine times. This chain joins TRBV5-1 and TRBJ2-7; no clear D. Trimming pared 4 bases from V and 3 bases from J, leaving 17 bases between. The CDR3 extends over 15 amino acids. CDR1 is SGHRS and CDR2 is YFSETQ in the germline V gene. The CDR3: CASSPDLQVGYEQYF. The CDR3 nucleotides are TGCGCCAGCAGCCCGGATCTGCAGGTGGGCTACGAGCAGTACTTC.

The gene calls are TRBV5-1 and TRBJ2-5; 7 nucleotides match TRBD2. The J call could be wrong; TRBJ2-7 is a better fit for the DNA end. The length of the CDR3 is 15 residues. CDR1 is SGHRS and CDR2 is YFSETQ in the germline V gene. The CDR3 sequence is CASSLGGGITYEQYF. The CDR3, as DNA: TGCGCCAGCAGCTTGGGGGGGGGAATAACATACGAGCAGTACTTC.

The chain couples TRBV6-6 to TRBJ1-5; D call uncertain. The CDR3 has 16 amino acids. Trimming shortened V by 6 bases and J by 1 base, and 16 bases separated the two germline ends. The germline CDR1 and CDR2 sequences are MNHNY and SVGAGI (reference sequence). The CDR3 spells CASRYGVESSNQPQHF. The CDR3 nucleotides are TGTGCCAGCAGATACGGAGTGGAATCGAGCAATCAGCCCCAGCATTTT.

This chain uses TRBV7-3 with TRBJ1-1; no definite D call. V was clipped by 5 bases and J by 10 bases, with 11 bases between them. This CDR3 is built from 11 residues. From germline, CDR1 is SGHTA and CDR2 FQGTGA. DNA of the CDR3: TGTGCCAGCAGCAACAACGCGGGAGCTTTCTTT. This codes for CASSNNAGAFF. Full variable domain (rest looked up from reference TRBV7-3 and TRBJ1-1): GAGVSQTPSNKVTEKGKYVELRCDPISGHTALYWYRQSLGQGPEFLIYFQGTGAADDSGLPNDRFFAVRPEGSVSTLKIQRTERGDSAVYLCASSNNAGAFFGQGTRLTVV.

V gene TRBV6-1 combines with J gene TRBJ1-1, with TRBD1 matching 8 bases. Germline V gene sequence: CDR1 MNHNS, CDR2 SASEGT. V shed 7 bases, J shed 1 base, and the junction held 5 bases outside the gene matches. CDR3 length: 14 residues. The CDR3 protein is CASTFGQGNTEAFF. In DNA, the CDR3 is TGTGCCAGCACGTTTGGACAGGGGAACACTGAAGCTTTCTTT.

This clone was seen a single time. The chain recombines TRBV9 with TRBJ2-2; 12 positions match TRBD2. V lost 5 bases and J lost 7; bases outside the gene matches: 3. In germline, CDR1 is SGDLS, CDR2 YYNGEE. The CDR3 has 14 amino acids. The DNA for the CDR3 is TGTGCCAGCAGGCAGACTAGCGGGGGCGGGGAGCTGTTTTTT. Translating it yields CASRQTSGGGELFF.

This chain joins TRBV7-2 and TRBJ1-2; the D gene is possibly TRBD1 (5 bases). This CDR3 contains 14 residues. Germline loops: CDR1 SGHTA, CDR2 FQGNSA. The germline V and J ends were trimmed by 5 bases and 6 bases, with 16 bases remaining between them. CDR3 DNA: TGTGCCAGCAGCCCGATGGGGGGGACGCATGGCTACACCTTC. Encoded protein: CASSPMGGTHGYTF.

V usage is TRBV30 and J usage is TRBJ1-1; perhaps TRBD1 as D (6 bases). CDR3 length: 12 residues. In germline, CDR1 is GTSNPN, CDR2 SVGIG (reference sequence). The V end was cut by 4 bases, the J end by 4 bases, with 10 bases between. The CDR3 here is CAWNRAGTEAFF. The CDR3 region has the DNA TGTGCCTGGAACAGGGCGGGCACTGAAGCTTTCTTT. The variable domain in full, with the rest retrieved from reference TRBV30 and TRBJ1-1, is SQTIHQWPATLVQPVGSPLSLECTVEGTSNPNLYWYRQAAGRGLQLLFYSVGIGQISSEVPQNLSASRPQDRQFILSSKKLLLSDSGFYLCAWNRAGTEAFFGQGTRLTVV.

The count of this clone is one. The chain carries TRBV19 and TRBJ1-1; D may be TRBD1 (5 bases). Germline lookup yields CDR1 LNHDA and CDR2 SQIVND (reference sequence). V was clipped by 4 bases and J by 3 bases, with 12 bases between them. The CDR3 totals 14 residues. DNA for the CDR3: TGTGCCAGTAGTAATCAGGGCTACGACACTGAAGCTTTCTTT. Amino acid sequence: CASSNQGYDTEAFF.